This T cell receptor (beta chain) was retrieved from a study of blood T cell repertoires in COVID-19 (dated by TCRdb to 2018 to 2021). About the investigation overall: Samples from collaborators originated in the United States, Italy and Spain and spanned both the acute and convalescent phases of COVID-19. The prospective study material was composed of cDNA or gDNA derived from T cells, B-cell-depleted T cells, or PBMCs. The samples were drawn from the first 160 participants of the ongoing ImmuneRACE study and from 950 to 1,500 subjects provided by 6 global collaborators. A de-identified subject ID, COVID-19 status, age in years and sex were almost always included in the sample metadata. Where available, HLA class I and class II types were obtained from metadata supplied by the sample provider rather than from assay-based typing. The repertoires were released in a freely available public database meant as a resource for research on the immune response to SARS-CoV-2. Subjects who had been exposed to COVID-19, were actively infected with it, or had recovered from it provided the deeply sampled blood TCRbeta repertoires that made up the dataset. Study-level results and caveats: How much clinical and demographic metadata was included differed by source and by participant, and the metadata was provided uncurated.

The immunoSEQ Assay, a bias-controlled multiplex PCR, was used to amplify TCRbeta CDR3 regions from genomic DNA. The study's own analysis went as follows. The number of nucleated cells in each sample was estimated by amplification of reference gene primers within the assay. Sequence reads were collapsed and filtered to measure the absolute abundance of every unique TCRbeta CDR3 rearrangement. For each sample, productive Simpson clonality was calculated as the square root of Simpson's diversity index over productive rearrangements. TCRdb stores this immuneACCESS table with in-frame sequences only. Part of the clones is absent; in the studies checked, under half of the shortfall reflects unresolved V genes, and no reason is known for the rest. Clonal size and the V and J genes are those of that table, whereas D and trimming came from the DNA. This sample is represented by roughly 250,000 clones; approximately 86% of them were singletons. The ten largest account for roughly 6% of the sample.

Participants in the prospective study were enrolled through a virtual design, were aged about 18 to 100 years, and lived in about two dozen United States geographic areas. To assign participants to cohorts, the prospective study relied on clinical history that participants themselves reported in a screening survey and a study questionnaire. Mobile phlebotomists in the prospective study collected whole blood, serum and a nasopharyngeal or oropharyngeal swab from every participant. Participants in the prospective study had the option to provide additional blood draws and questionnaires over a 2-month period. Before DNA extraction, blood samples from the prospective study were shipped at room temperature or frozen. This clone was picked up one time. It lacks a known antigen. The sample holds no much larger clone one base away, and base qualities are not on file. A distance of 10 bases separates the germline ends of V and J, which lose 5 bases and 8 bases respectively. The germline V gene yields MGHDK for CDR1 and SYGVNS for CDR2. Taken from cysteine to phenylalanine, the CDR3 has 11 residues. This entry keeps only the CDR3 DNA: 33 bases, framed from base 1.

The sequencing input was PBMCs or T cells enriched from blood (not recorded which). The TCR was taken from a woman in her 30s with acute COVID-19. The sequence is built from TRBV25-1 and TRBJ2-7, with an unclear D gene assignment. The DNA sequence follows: TGTGCCAGCAGTTCGGGTTTAAAGCAGTACTTC. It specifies CASSSGLKQYF.